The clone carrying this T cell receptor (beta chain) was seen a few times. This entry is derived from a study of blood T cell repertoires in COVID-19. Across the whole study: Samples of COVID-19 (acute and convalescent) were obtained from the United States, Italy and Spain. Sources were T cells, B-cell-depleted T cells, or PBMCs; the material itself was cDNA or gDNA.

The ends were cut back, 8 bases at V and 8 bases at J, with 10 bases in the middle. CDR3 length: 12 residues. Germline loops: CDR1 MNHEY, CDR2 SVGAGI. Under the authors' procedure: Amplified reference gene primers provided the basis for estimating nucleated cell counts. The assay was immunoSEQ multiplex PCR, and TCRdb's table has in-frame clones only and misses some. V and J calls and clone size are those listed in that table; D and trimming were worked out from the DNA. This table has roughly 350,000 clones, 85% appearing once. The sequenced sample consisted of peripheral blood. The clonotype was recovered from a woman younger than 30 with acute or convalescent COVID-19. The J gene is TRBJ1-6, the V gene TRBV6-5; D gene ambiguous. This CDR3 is CASSQVDSPLHF. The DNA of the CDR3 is TGTGCCAGCTCTCAGGTCGATTCACCCCTCCACTTT.